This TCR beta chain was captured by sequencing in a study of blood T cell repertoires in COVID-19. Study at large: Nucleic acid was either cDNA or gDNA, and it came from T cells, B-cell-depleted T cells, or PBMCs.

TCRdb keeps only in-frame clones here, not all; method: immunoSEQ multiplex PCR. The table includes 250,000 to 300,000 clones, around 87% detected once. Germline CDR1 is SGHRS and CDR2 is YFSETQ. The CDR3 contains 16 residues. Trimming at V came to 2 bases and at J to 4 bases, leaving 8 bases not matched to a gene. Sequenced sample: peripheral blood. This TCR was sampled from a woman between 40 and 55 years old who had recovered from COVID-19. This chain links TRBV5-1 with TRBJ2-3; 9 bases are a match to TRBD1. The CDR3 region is CASSFGGQGLADTQYF. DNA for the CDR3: TGCGCCAGCAGCTTTGGTGGACAGGGGCTAGCAGATACGCAGTATTTT.